Shown below are 14 T cell receptor beta chains from a single sample sequenced in a study of T cell responses to AZD1222 COVID-19 vaccine (TCRdb year 2021). Library creation used the immunoSEQ multiplex PCR assay. This immuneACCESS table, as held by TCRdb, lists in-frame sequences with V and J called but not all clones. Of the missing ones, under half trace to an unresolved V gene in checked studies; the others have no known cause. The sample table lists about 130,000 clones, 88% of them with a count of one. Around 8% of the sample goes to the ten largest clones. Read against the paper, the sample's time point label means: baseline before first vaccination. The specimen comprised peripheral blood, sampled on day 0 of AZD1222 vaccination. The receptors shown here come from an adult in good health.

This chain links TRBV25-1 with TRBJ1-3; D unclear. From germline, CDR1 is MGHDK and CDR2 SYGVNS. This CDR3 comprises 13 residues. The V end was cut by 10 bases, the J end by 4 bases, with 14 bases between. The CDR3 DNA reads TGTGCCACCGTAGATTTCAGAGGAAACACCATATATTTT. Its translation is CATVDFRGNTIYF. The full variable domain, rest sourced from reference TRBV25-1 and TRBJ1-3, is EADIYQTPRYLVIGTGKKITLECSQTMGHDKMYWYQQDPGMELHLIHYSYGVNSTEKGDLSSESTVSRIRTEHFPLTLESARPSHTSQYLCATVDFRGNTIYFGEGSWLTVV.

The rearrangement joins TRBV7-2 to TRBJ2-7; D gene ambiguous. The V end was cut by 3 bases, the J end by 4 bases, with 16 bases between. This CDR3 comprises 15 residues. CDR1 is SGHTA and CDR2 is FQGNSA in the germline V gene. This chain's CDR3 is CASSLTSDPRYEQYF. Written as DNA, the CDR3 is TGTGCCAGCAGCTTGACCTCCGACCCCAGGTACGAGCAGTACTTC.

V usage is TRBV29-1 and J usage is TRBJ2-2, with TRBD1 matching over 7 bases. Trimming removed 6 bases from V and 3 bases from J; junction bases left unmatched: 7. The CDR3 is 14 amino acids. Germline V lookup: CDR1 SQVTM, CDR2 ANQGSEA. In DNA, the CDR3 is TGCAGCGTCACCCCGGACAGGTACACCGGGGAGCTGTTTTTT. This codes for CSVTPDRYTGELFF.

This chain uses TRBV6-1 with TRBJ2-7; 8 bases align to TRBD1. The ends lost 0 bases at V and 0 bases at J; junction bases unmatched: 10. The CDR3 extends over 18 amino acids. Per the germline V gene, CDR1 is MNHNS and CDR2 is SASEGT. The DNA for the CDR3 is TGTGCCAGCAGTGAAGCCCTCCTGGCAGGGGGCCACTCCTACGAGCAGTACTTC. It translates to CASSEALLAGGHSYEQYF.

This clone has only a few counts. The V call is TRBV30, the J call TRBJ1-2, with TRBD1 as a possible D gene (5 bases). The CDR3 runs 13 residues. Trimming took off 0 bases at V and 7 bases at J, with 12 bases between the two ends. CDR1 GTSNPN and CDR2 SVGIG come from the germline V gene (reference sequence). This CDR3 is CAWSVQTGAGYTF. The CDR3 DNA reads TGTGCCTGGAGTGTACAAACAGGCGCTGGCTACACCTTC. The full variable domain, rest sourced from reference TRBV30 and TRBJ1-2, is SQTIHQWPATLVQPVGSPLSLECTVEGTSNPNLYWYRQAAGRGLQLLFYSVGIGQISSEVPQNLSASRPQDRQFILSSKKLLLSDSGFYLCAWSVQTGAGYTFGSGTRLTVV.

This chain joins TRBV7-8 and TRBJ2-3; 9 bases match TRBD1. Germline CDR1 is SGHVS and CDR2 is FQNEAQ. The length of the CDR3 is 15 residues. V was clipped by 5 bases and J by 4 bases; unmatched bases: 7. CDR3 nucleotides: TGTGCCAGCAGCCTCGGGACAGGGTCGTCAGATACGCAGTATTTT. Its protein product is CASSLGTGSSDTQYF.

This chain joins TRBV4-1 and TRBJ1-4, with a possible D match to TRBD1 (5 bases). Germline CDR1 is MGHRA and CDR2 is YSYEKL. The CDR3 totals 15 residues. V lost 3 bases, J lost 10 bases, and 18 bases lay in between. Here the CDR3 DNA reads TGCGCCAGCAGCCACCCGGGACGGCCGTATGTAAAACTGTTTTTT. This sequence encodes CASSHPGRPYVKLFF.

This clone has a handful of counts. This chain uses TRBV2 with TRBJ1-2, with D perhaps matching TRBD1 (5 bases). The CDR3 has 17 amino acids. Germline V lookup: CDR1 SNHLY, CDR2 FYNNEI. V was clipped by 2 bases and J by 6 bases, with 22 bases between them. DNA of the CDR3: TGTGCCAGCAGTGAAACTCCGGGGCCCCTCCAGCCGAATGGCTACACCTTC. Its protein product is CASSETPGPLQPNGYTF.

This chain joins TRBV3-1 (or the pseudogene TRBV3-2) and TRBJ2-2; TRBD2 matches 11 bases. The CDR3 runs 16 residues. V shed 5 bases and J 0 bases; nucleotides not matched to a gene: 2. Germline CDR1 is LGHDT and CDR2 is YNNKEL (reference sequence). The CDR3 DNA follows: TGTGCCAGCAGCTATAGCGGGGGGGCGAACACCGGGGAGCTGTTTTTT. Protein sequence: CASSYSGGANTGELFF.

This clone appeared a single time. This rearrangement joins TRBV6-5 to TRBJ2-7; unclear D gene. The CDR3 runs 13 residues. CDR1 and CDR2 (germline): MNHEY, SVGAGI. Between the trimmed V and J ends, which lost 5 bases and 4 bases, there was a span of 12 bases. The CDR3 DNA reads TGTGCCAGCAGTCGGGCCCTAGGGTACGAGCAGTACTTC. Its translation: CASSRALGYEQYF.

V gene TRBV25-1 combines with J gene TRBJ1-2, with D tentatively TRBD1 (5 bases). Per the germline V gene, CDR1 is MGHDK and CDR2 is SYGVNS. V lost 0 bases to trimming and J lost 7 bases, with 12 bases between them. The CDR3 contains 14 residues. The CDR3 DNA reads TGTGCCAGCAGTGAATATGTAGGGGACCGTGGCTACACCTTC. Translated: CASSEYVGDRGYTF.

The genes are TRBV24-1 and TRBJ2-6; 9 bases map to TRBD1. Trimming at V came to 9 bases and at J to 1 base, leaving 6 bases not matched to a gene. The germline CDR1 and CDR2 sequences are KGHDR and SFDVKD. There are 16 residues in the CDR3. CDR3 region: CATEGQGISGANVLTF. The CDR3 DNA follows: TGTGCCACCGAGGGACAGGGAATTTCTGGGGCCAACGTCCTGACTTTC.

J is TRBJ1-1 and V is TRBV29-1; 7 positions agree with TRBD1. V gave up 3 bases and J gave up 0 bases; unmatched junction bases: 10. Per the germline V gene, CDR1 is SQVTM and CDR2 is ANQGSEA. The CDR3 spans 16 residues. CDR3 DNA: TGCAGCGTTGACCCAAGGGACAGACCAATGAACACTGAAGCTTTCTTT. This encodes CSVDPRDRPMNTEAFF.

This clone was recorded a few times. The chain links TRBV29-1 to TRBJ1-1; D gene uncertain. There are 13 residues in the CDR3. Germline CDR1 SQVTM, CDR2 ANQGSEA. V lost 5 bases, J lost 4 bases, and 14 bases lay in between. CDR3 sequence reads: CSVLGEGITEAFF. The DNA of the CDR3 is TGCAGCGTTCTAGGTGAAGGGATCACTGAAGCTTTCTTT.